The 19 T cell receptor beta chains in this list originate from one sample, sequenced in a study of blood T cells in healthy people across ages (dated by TCRdb to the mid-2010s). The method was 5' RACE. The data were produced on an Illumina HiSeq 2500. A second PCR of 7 to 11 cycles was run with a J-beta primer mix and a sample-barcoded 5' primer. The public reads were quality trimmed at Q25 with fastp and then assembled into clones with MiXCR by TCRdb, keeping productive beta chains. Entries that share a CDR3 protein sequence are merged under the most common genes and DNA. The sample contains around 580,000 distinct CDR3 sequences, around half of them found a single time. The top ten hold roughly 25% of the sample. Sample: blood. The receptors shown here come from a man older than 75 in good health.

This clonotype was seen many times. The V call is TRBV6-5, the J call TRBJ2-5; D is perhaps TRBD2 (6 bases). Germline V gene lookup returns CDR1 MNHEY and CDR2 SVGAGI. CDR3 length: 14 residues. Trimming took 7 bases from V and 5 from J, leaving 17 bases between them. The DNA of the CDR3 is TGTGCCAGCATGGCGGAGCGGGCGGCGGAGACCCAGTACTTC. It translates to CASMAERAAETQYF.

The chain joins TRBV20-1 to TRBJ2-5, with 8 bases lining up with TRBD1. The V gene end was trimmed by 5 bases and the J gene end by 3 bases; junction bases not matched to a gene: 2. CDR1 is DFQATT and CDR2 is SNEGSKA in the germline V gene (reference sequence). This CDR3 has 12 residues. The CDR3 is CSAAGGEETQYF. CDR3 nucleotide sequence: TGCAGTGCTGCAGGGGGCGAAGAGACCCAGTACTTC.

The rearrangement links TRBV28 to TRBJ1-5; D remains ambiguous. The germline V gene encodes CDR1 MDHEN and CDR2 SYDVKM. The length of the CDR3 is 13 residues. Trimming pared 7 bases from V and 1 base from J, leaving 8 bases between. Written as DNA, the CDR3 is TGTGCCAGCAAGCCCGGGAGCAATCAGCCCCAGCATTTT. This gives the protein CASKPGSNQPQHF.

V usage is TRBV30 and J usage is TRBJ1-5, with D unclear. CDR1 is GTSNPN and CDR2 is SVGIG in the germline V gene (reference sequence). V dropped 0 bases and J dropped 7 bases, with 10 bases sitting between them. The CDR3 is made up of 13 amino acids. CDR3 sequence reads: CAWSVQNSQPQHF. CDR3 in DNA: TGTGCCTGGAGTGTACAGAATTCCCAGCCCCAGCATTTT.

The chain joins TRBV4-2 to TRBJ2-1, with 15 bases lining up with TRBD2. This CDR3 contains 18 residues. J lost 6 bases, V lost 3 bases, and 9 bases had no gene match. Germline CDR1 and CDR2: LGHNA and YNFKEQ. Here the CDR3 reads CASSHPGLAGGRVNEQFF. CDR3 coding DNA: TGTGCCAGCAGCCACCCCGGACTAGCGGGAGGGCGGGTCAATGAGCAGTTCTTC.

The genes are TRBV20-1 and TRBJ2-3, with a weak D call TRBD2 (5 bases). This CDR3 contains 14 residues. Germline CDR1 reads DFQATT; CDR2 reads SNEGSKA (reference sequence). Trimming took off 2 bases at V and 1 base at J, with 10 bases between the two ends. CDR3 loop: CSARYPAGTDTQYF. In DNA, the CDR3 is TGCAGTGCTAGATATCCAGCGGGCACAGATACGCAGTATTTT.

This clonotype has at least ten counts. A much larger clone lies one base from this, so it may be a read error. The chain links TRBV4-3 to TRBJ2-1; 8 bases line up with TRBD1. J lost 0 bases, V lost 0 bases, and 19 bases had no gene match. This CDR3 has 22 residues. The germline CDR1 and CDR2 sequences are LGHNA and YSLEER. The DNA for the CDR3 is TGCGCCAGCAGCCAAGATGACGCCGGGTTAGACAGGGGCGTGAGCTCCTACAATGAGCAGTTCTTC. Its protein is CASSQDDAGLDRGVSSYNEQFF.

The chain combines TRBV11-3 with TRBJ2-1, with D possibly matching TRBD1 (6 bases). Germline values: CDR1 SGHNT, CDR2 YENEEA. The CDR3 has 13 amino acids. With 6 bases removed from V and 9 bases from J, the gap between germline ends came to 15 bases. In DNA, the CDR3 is TGTGCCAGCAGAATTACAGGGACGGGTGAGCAGTTCTTC. It yields the protein CASRITGTGEQFF.

The chain recombines TRBV10-3 with TRBJ1-3; D not resolved. V was trimmed by 3 bases and J by 4 bases, leaving 7 bases between them. Looked up from germline, CDR1 is ENHRY and CDR2 is SYGVKD. This CDR3 comprises 13 residues. The CDR3 is CAISDASGNTIYF. The CDR3 DNA reads TGTGCCATCAGTGACGCCTCGGGAAACACCATATATTTT.

This clonotype was picked up one time. The chain is built from TRBV2 and TRBJ2-1; 7 nucleotides match TRBD1. Germline V CDR1 and CDR2: SNHLY, FYNNEI. The CDR3 has 14 amino acids. With 6 bases clipped from V and 5 bases from J, the junction kept 7 bases outside the gene matches. The CDR3 DNA reads as TGTGCCAGCAGAAACGACAGGGCAGACAATGAGCAGTTCTTC. It is translated as CASRNDRADNEQFF. The whole variable domain, filled in from reference TRBV2 and TRBJ2-1, reads EPEVTQTPSHQVTQMGQEVILRCVPISNHLYFYWYRQILGQKVEFLVSFYNNEISEKSEIFDDQFSVERPDGSNFTLKIRSTKLEDSAMYFCASRNDRADNEQFFGPGTRLTVL.

The CDR3 loop is CASSYSLTQGQETQYF. The CDR3 DNA reads as TGTGCCAGCAGTTACTCCTTGACGCAGGGCCAAGAGACCCAGTACTTC. This chain joins TRBV6-6 and TRBJ2-5, with D possibly TRBD1 on 5 matching bases. The CDR3 is made up of 16 amino acids. Germline CDR1 reads MNHNY; CDR2 reads SVGAGI (reference sequence). V lost 0 bases and J 1 base, leaving 12 bases between the germline ends.

The rearrangement uses TRBV9 and TRBJ2-5; possibly TRBD2 for D (7 bases). V was trimmed by 3 bases and J by 2 bases, leaving 23 bases between them. The CDR3 totals 18 residues. Germline V lookup: CDR1 SGDLS, CDR2 YYNGEE. The CDR3 loop is CASSEPGLVGAFQETQYF. The DNA of the CDR3 is TGTGCCAGCAGCGAGCCAGGACTAGTGGGGGCTTTTCAAGAGACCCAGTACTTC.

The chain couples TRBV20-1 to TRBJ2-5; TRBD2 agrees at 11 bases. This CDR3 contains 15 residues. Germline V gene lookup returns CDR1 DFQATT and CDR2 SNEGSKA (reference sequence). V lost 6 bases and J lost 5; bases outside the gene matches: 11. CDR3 bases: TGCAGTGCAACCCGTAGCGGGAGGGCCCTTGAGACCCAGTACTTC. Residues: CSATRSGRALETQYF.

This chain uses TRBV20-1 with TRBJ1-1; D is perhaps TRBD1 (6 bases). The V and J ends lost 3 bases and 3 bases respectively, with 11 bases between them. The CDR3 consists of 13 residues. The germline gives CDR1 DFQATT, CDR2 SNEGSKA (reference sequence). The DNA for the CDR3 is TGCAGTGCTAGGGAAGGGGGACACACTGAAGCTTTCTTT. This gives the protein CSAREGGHTEAFF.

Points on this clonotype: At one end the junction does not follow the germline gene, possibly because of a read error. The rearrangement uses TRBV3-1 and TRBJ1-1; D is possibly TRBD1 (5 bases). This CDR3 is built from 14 residues. Germline values: CDR1 LGHDT, CDR2 YNNKEL (reference sequence). CDR3 protein: CASCHLRGVAEAFF. Written as DNA, the CDR3 is TGTGCCAGCTGCCACCTCCGAGGGGTGGCTGAAGCTTTCTTT.

V and J are TRBV2 and TRBJ2-5; D is undetermined. The J call may be incorrect, as the DNA end agrees better with TRBJ2-7. Germline values: CDR1 SNHLY, CDR2 FYNNEI. This CDR3 has 13 amino acids. CDR3 in amino acids: CASSETTQHEQYF. In DNA form, the CDR3 reads TGTGCCAGCAGTGAAACAACACAGCACGAGCAGTACTTC.

The gene calls are TRBV12-3 or TRBV12-4 and TRBJ2-6, with D maybe TRBD2 (5 bases). V was pared by 7 bases and J by 3 bases, with 10 bases between. This CDR3 is 14 amino acids long. Here the CDR3 reads CASTPRVGANVLTF. The CDR3 DNA follows: TGTGCCAGCACCCCGAGGGTTGGGGCCAACGTCCTGACTTTC.

The CDR3 reads CATSRTGQQETQYF. CDR3 coding DNA: TGTGCCACCAGCAGAACGGGACAGCAAGAGACCCAGTACTTC. J is TRBJ2-5 and V is TRBV15; 7 nucleotides agree with TRBD1. Germline V gene lookup returns CDR1 LNHNV and CDR2 YYDKDF (reference sequence). Trimming took 2 bases from V and 2 from J; bases not matched to a gene: 2. This CDR3 is 14 amino acids long.

To note about this clonotype: The junction shows a germline mismatch at one end, possibly a read error. The V call is TRBV7-3, the J call TRBJ1-1; the match to TRBD1 covers 9 bases. There are 14 residues in the CDR3. The germline V gene has CDR1 SGHTA and CDR2 FQGTGA. The CDR3 here is CASGLEVGQGRAFF. CDR3 sequence (DNA): TGTGCCAGCGGCTTAGAGGTGGGACAGGGTAGAGCTTTCTTT. Supplemented by reference TRBV7-3 and TRBJ1-1, the full variable domain reads GAGVSQTPSNKVTEKGKYVELRCDPISGHTALYWYRQSLGQGPEFLIYFQGTGAADDSGLPNDRFFAVRPEGSVSTLKIQRTERGDSAVYLCASGLEVGQGRAFFGQGTRLTVV.